These 20 T cell receptor beta chains were sequenced from one sample in a study of blood T cell repertoires in COVID-19 (dated by TCRdb to the early 2020s). Library preparation used the immunoSEQ multiplex PCR assay. TCRdb mirrors the immuneACCESS table, restricted to in-frame sequences. Some clones are absent from its copies; in checked studies, under half trace to an unresolved V gene, and the reason for the others is unknown. This sample gives about 330,000 clones in total; over 75% of them show up just once. More than 0.9% of the sample comes from the top ten. Material for sequencing was PBMCs or T cells enriched from blood (not recorded which). These receptors were collected from a woman aged 25 to 39 who had recovered from COVID-19.

The chain combines TRBV28 with TRBJ2-4; possible D gene TRBD2, 6 bases. Germline loops: CDR1 MDHEN, CDR2 SYDVKM. Trimming took 3 bases from V and 0 from J, leaving 9 bases between them. The CDR3 runs to 15 residues. The DNA for the CDR3 is TGTGCCAGCAGTTTTGGGGAGGTAGCCAAAAACATTCAGTACTTC. Residues: CASSFGEVAKNIQYF.

This sequence joins TRBV2 and TRBJ1-6; 7 bases fit TRBD1. Losses at the gene ends were 11 bases for V and 7 bases for J; bases not matched to a gene: 11. Germline lookup yields CDR1 SNHLY and CDR2 FYNNEI. CDR3 size: 14 residues. DNA for the CDR3: TGTGCCGGCCACAGGGGCGGCGGCAATTCACCCCTCCACTTT. Protein: CAGHRGGGNSPLHF.

V is TRBV4-2 and J is TRBJ1-2, with 8 bases that match TRBD1. Per germline, CDR1 LGHNA and CDR2 YNFKEQ. CDR3 length equals 12 residues. V trimming: 6 bases; J trimming: 8 bases; junction bases outside the gene matches: 5. The CDR3 spells CASRADRDGYTF. DNA for the CDR3: TGTGCCAGCAGGGCGGACAGGGACGGCTACACCTTC.

In regard to this clone: The identical CDR3 is also encoded by other nucleotide sequences in the sample. The chain joins TRBV12-5 to TRBJ1-2; unclear D gene. V was shortened by 1 base and J by 7 bases, with 7 bases between the two germline ends. This CDR3 has 12 residues. CDR1 and CDR2 (germline): LGHNT, FRNRAP. In DNA form, the CDR3 reads TGTGCTAGTGGTTTGGACCGGGGTGGCTACACCTTC. Translation gives CASGLDRGGYTF.

In this sample, this clone turned up once. The J gene is TRBJ2-3, the V gene TRBV3-1 (or the pseudogene TRBV3-2), with a possible D match to TRBD2 (5 bases). V lost 0 bases, J lost 2 bases, and 21 bases lay in between. Germline CDR1 is LGHDT and CDR2 is YNNKEL (reference sequence). The CDR3 sequence is 19 residues long. The CDR3: CASSQDLVGGQGSTDTQYF. The CDR3 region has the DNA TGTGCCAGCAGCCAAGATCTTGTTGGAGGTCAAGGCTCCACAGATACGCAGTATTTT.

The chain employs TRBV18 and TRBJ1-5; 9 bases fit TRBD1. V lost 6 bases, J lost 8 bases, and 11 bases stayed unmatched. The CDR3 is 15 residues long. Germline V gene lookup returns CDR1 KGHSH and CDR2 LQKENI. CDR3 region: CASSDRGPQGKPQHF. CDR3 DNA sequence: TGTGCCAGCTCGGACAGGGGCCCGCAAGGTAAGCCCCAGCATTTT. The whole variable domain, filled in from reference TRBV18 and TRBJ1-5, reads NAGVMQNPRHLVRRRGQEARLRCSPMKGHSHVYWYRQLPEEGLKFMVYLQKENIIDESGMPKERFSAEFPKEGPSILRIQQVVRGDSAAYFCASSDRGPQGKPQHFGDGTRLSIL.

This chain links TRBV5-6 with TRBJ1-2, with D tentatively TRBD1 (5 bases). This CDR3 is built from 14 residues. Looked up from germline, CDR1 is SGHDT and CDR2 is YYEEEE. V shed 2 bases and J shed 9 bases, with 17 bases lying between them. This chain's CDR3 is CASSLMYPPGSYTF. In DNA, the CDR3 is TGTGCCAGCAGCTTAATGTACCCGCCAGGGAGCTACACCTTC.

The chain has TRBV21-1 and TRBJ2-1; the table's TRBD2 call for D was not verified on the DNA. TRBV21-1 is deemed a pseudogene. The CDR3 is 18 amino acids. CDR3 sequence: CASSKGNSGGRGFDEQFF. In nucleotides, the CDR3 is TGTGCCAGCAGCAAAGGAAATAGCGGGGGGCGCGGTTTCGATGAGCAGTTCTTC.

This chain joins TRBV7-9 and TRBJ1-1, with 8 bases matching TRBD1. The CDR3 totals 16 residues. Looked up from germline, CDR1 is SEHNR and CDR2 is FQNEAQ (reference sequence). The ends lost 1 base at V and 8 bases at J; junction bases unmatched: 12. In nucleotides, the CDR3 is TGTGCCAGCAGCTTAGGAGTGGAGACAGGGGCATGGGAAGCTTTCTTT. As protein: CASSLGVETGAWEAFF.

CDR3 in amino acids: CASSLSGDPYNEQFF. The CDR3 DNA reads TGTGCCAGCAGCTTAAGCGGGGACCCCTACAATGAGCAGTTCTTC. The gene calls are TRBV11-3 and TRBJ2-1; 7 nucleotides line up with TRBD2. The CDR3 sequence is 15 residues long. V gave up 2 bases and J gave up 2 bases; unmatched junction bases: 3. From germline, CDR1 is SGHNT and CDR2 YENEEA.

The V call is TRBV10-3, the J call TRBJ1-4; D possibly corresponds to TRBD1 (6 bases). The germline V and J ends were trimmed by 6 bases and 8 bases, with 19 bases remaining between them. The CDR3 covers 15 residues. CDR1 is ENHRY and CDR2 is SYGVKD in the germline V gene. In nucleotides, the CDR3 is TGTGCCATCAGGAGGGGCCCAGGGGTTGGGGAAAAACTGTTTTTT. This sequence encodes CAIRRGPGVGEKLFF.

This clone is a singleton in its sample. V gene TRBV28 combines with J gene TRBJ2-5; 9 bases fit TRBD1. Germline trimming cut 6 bases from V and 5 bases from J; bases unmatched to any gene: 7. The CDR3 has 14 amino acids. Germline V gene data show CDR1 as MDHEN and CDR2 as SYDVKM. The CDR3 sequence: CASRPTGGRETQYF. The CDR3 DNA is TGTGCCAGCAGACCGACAGGGGGGCGGGAGACCCAGTACTTC.

In DNA form, the CDR3 reads TGTGCCAGCAGTGGTCTAGTCTGTATCTACGAGCAGTACTTC. The encoded protein is CASSGLVCIYEQYF. The chain is built from TRBV6-4 and TRBJ2-7, with D uncertain. CDR1 and CDR2 (germline): MRHNA, SNTAGT. Trimming pared 4 bases from V and 3 bases from J, leaving 13 bases between. The CDR3 is 14 residues long.

The count of this clone is one. The chain is built from TRBV9 and TRBJ2-1, with 7 bases aligning to TRBD1. CDR1 is SGDLS and CDR2 is YYNGEE in the germline V gene. Trimming took 0 bases from V and 6 from J; bases not matched to a gene: 3. This CDR3 spans 14 amino acids. The chain's CDR3 is CASSVGRGRNEQFF. For the CDR3, the DNA is TGTGCCAGCAGCGTAGGAAGGGGGCGCAATGAGCAGTTCTTC. Looking up the rest from reference TRBV9 and TRBJ2-1 gives the full variable domain: DSGVTQTPKHLITATGQRVTLRCSPRSGDLSVYWYQQSLDQGLQFLIQYYNGEERAKGNILERFSAQQFPDLHSELNLSSLELGDSALYFCASSVGRGRNEQFFGPGTRLTVL.

This clone was seen a few times. The chain links TRBV5-6 to TRBJ2-1, with D possibly being TRBD1 (5 bases). Deletions cut 0 bases from V and 4 bases from J, with 11 bases between. Germline V gene data show CDR1 as SGHDT and CDR2 as YYEEEE. The CDR3 totals 15 residues. CDR3 nucleotide sequence: TGTGCCAGCAGCTTGGGGACACAGAAATACAATGAGCAGTTCTTC. Amino acid sequence: CASSLGTQKYNEQFF.

This clone was observed once. This sequence joins TRBV29-1 and TRBJ1-2; 10 bases line up with TRBD1. The junction had 5 bases not matched to a gene; V was cut back by 7 bases and J by 6 bases. Per germline, CDR1 SQVTM and CDR2 ANQGSEA. The CDR3 contains 12 residues. CDR3 sequence: CSGGTGAHGYTF. The CDR3, as DNA: TGCAGCGGCGGGACAGGGGCCCATGGCTACACCTTC. The complete variable domain, with remaining parts taken from reference TRBV29-1 and TRBJ1-2, reads SAVISQKPSRDICQRGTSLTIQCQVDSQVTMMFWYRQQPGQSLTLIATANQGSEATYESGFVIDKFPISRPNLTFSTLTVSNMSPEDSSIYLCSGGTGAHGYTFGSGTRLTVV.

This clone turned up a few times. The chain uses TRBV5-5 and TRBJ1-5; TRBD1 might be the D (6 bases). This CDR3 is built from 16 residues. V dropped 0 bases and J dropped 5 bases, with 15 bases sitting between them. CDR1 is SGHKS, CDR2 YYEKEE, per germline (reference sequence). The CDR3 loop is CASSLEGGGRDQPQHF. CDR3 sequence (DNA): TGTGCCAGCAGCTTGGAGGGGGGGGGCCGAGATCAGCCCCAGCATTTT.

This clone was seen a single time. J is TRBJ1-1 and V is TRBV2, with TRBD1 identical over 9 bases. The CDR3 runs 15 residues. Germline trimming cut 7 bases from V and 3 bases from J; bases unmatched to any gene: 9. The germline V gene encodes CDR1 SNHLY and CDR2 FYNNEI. The CDR3 DNA reads as TGTGCCAGCACTCGGACAGGGGCCGGGGACACTGAAGCTTTCTTT. It encodes CASTRTGAGDTEAFF. The whole variable domain, remainder taken from reference TRBV2 and TRBJ1-1, is EPEVTQTPSHQVTQMGQEVILRCVPISNHLYFYWYRQILGQKVEFLVSFYNNEISEKSEIFDDQFSVERPDGSNFTLKIRSTKLEDSAMYFCASTRTGAGDTEAFFGQGTRLTVV.

The rearrangement joins TRBV2 to TRBJ2-7, with 8 bases lining up with TRBD1. CDR3 length: 15 amino acids. V lost 6 bases to trimming and J lost 6 bases; unmatched junction nucleotides: 13. CDR1 is SNHLY and CDR2 is FYNNEI in the germline V gene. Here the CDR3 reads CASSATTSQGAEQYF. CDR3 DNA: TGTGCCAGCAGCGCGACTACCTCGCAGGGGGCCGAGCAGTACTTC. Full variable domain (missing parts from reference TRBV2 and TRBJ2-7): EPEVTQTPSHQVTQMGQEVILRCVPISNHLYFYWYRQILGQKVEFLVSFYNNEISEKSEIFDDQFSVERPDGSNFTLKIRSTKLEDSAMYFCASSATTSQGAEQYFGPGTRLTVT.

Note on this clone: Different DNA sequences within this sample yield the same CDR3. The rearrangement joins TRBV6-1 to TRBJ2-7, with unresolved D. There are 13 residues in the CDR3. V was clipped by 1 base and J by 0 bases, with 4 bases between them. The germline CDR1 and CDR2 sequences are MNHNS and SASEGT. CDR3 nucleotides: TGTGCCAGCAGTGAAGGCGGCTCCTACGAGCAGTACTTC. Its translation: CASSEGGSYEQYF.